This TCR beta chain derives from a study of identical twins. With respect to this clonotype: Its target is unknown.

Study outcomes and limitations: Twins shared out-of-frame alpha sequences with excess low generation probability. Conclusions were drawn cross-sectionally by statistical analysis, without following the same donors.

TCRdb re-derived calls from the 5' RACE reads in MiXCR, one entry per CDR3 protein. The profile shows over 200,000 distinct CDR3 sequences, less than 10% of them singletons. Every sampled donor was Caucasian and healthy. The TCR originated in a young woman in good health. The sample taken for sequencing was memory (CD45RO+) T cells sorted from blood.

As DNA, the CDR3 is TGCGCCAGCAGCTTGGTCGCTAGCAACGCAGATACGCAGTATTTT. Its translation is CASSLVASNADTQYF. The rearrangement uses TRBV5-1 and TRBJ2-3; perhaps TRBD2 as D (5 bases). Looked up from germline, CDR1 is SGHRS and CDR2 is YFSETQ. V lost 0 bases to trimming and J lost 4 bases, with 12 bases between them. This CDR3 has 15 residues.